This is a list of T cell receptor beta chains from one sample in a study of T cells in localized non-small cell lung cancer. Sequencing was performed with immunoSEQ multiplex PCR; in TCRdb, only in-frame clones are kept and a portion is missing. The data hold tens of thousands of clones, with almost 85% observed a single time. The specimen was peripheral blood, collected before any cancer treatment. The origin of the receptors is a male donor aged 60 or over with stage III squamous cell lung carcinoma. Both conserved end residues are part of each CDR3. The order of the fields is J gene, V gene, clone size, D gene, CDR3 protein, CDR3 DNA. The D gene is left open where the match is weak. Size is stated for part of the rows, as once, few or many counts, or as a class when the clone is expanded.

TRBJ1-2 TRBV6-5 NA TRBD1 CASSYTDRGHGYTF TGTGCCAGCAGTTACACCGACAGGGGGCATGGCTACACCTTC
TRBJ2-5 TRBV5-1 NA TRBD1 CASSLGQGVETQYF TGCGCCAGCAGCTTGGGCCAGGGGGTAGAGACCCAGTACTTC
TRBJ2-1 TRBV5-6 NA NA CASSLRFPGQHNEQFF TGTGCCAGCAGCTTGAGGTTCCCTGGACAGCACAATGAGCAGTTCTTC
TRBJ1-2 TRBV10-3 NA NA CAISPGDSYGYTF TGTGCCATCAGCCCCGGGGACTCCTATGGCTACACCTTC
TRBJ1-4 TRBV5-1 few TRBD1 CASSLDRVEEKLFF TGCGCCAGCAGCCTTGACAGGGTGGAGGAAAAACTGTTTTTT
TRBJ2-1 TRBV7-9 NA TRBD1 CASSRDSSYNEQFF TGTGCCAGCAGCCGGGACAGCTCCTACAATGAGCAGTTCTTC
TRBJ2-3 TRBV10-3 NA TRBD2 CAINIAGPTDTQYF TGTGCCATCAATATAGCGGGGCCCACAGATACGCAGTATTTT
TRBJ2-1 TRBV2 NA NA CASSDWPKYEQFF TGTGCCAGCAGTGATTGGCCGAAATATGAGCAGTTCTTC
TRBJ1-2 TRBV5-1 NA TRBD1 CASSLGTGPYGYTF TGCGCCAGCAGCTTGGGGACAGGGCCCTATGGCTACACCTTC
TRBJ2-1 TRBV25-1 NA NA CASSPQGGAYNEQFF TGTGCCAGCAGTCCCCAGGGGGGAGCCTACAATGAGCAGTTCTTC
TRBJ1-1 TRBV4-1 NA TRBD1 CASSKTGGITEAFF TGCGCCAGCAGCAAGACAGGGGGAATCACTGAAGCTTTCTTT
TRBJ2-7 TRBV7-2 NA TRBD2 CASSPTSGREGRYEQYF TGTGCCAGCAGCCCAACCTCCGGGAGGGAGGGGAGATACGAGCAGTACTTC
TRBJ1-2 TRBV19 NA NA CASSPNRPDYTF TGTGCCAGTAGTCCCAACCGACCGGACTACACCTTC
TRBJ1-2 TRBV14 NA NA CASSHDVNYGYTF TGTGCCAGCAGCCATGATGTAAACTATGGCTACACCTTC